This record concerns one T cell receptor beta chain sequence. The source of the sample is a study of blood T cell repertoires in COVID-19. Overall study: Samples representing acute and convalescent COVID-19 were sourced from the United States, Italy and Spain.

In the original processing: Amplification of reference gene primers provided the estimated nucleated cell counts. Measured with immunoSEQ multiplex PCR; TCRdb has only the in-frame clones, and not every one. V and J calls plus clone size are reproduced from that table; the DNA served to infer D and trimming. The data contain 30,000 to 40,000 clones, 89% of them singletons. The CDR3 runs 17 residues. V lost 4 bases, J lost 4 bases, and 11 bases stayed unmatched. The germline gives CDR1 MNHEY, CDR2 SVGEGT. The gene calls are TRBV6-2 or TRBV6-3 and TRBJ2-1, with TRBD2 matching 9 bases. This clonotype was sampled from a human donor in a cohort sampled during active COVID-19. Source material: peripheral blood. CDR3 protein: CASSFQAGGLPYNEQFF. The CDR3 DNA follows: TGTGCCAGCAGTTTCCAAGCGGGGGGCTTACCATACAATGAGCAGTTCTTC.